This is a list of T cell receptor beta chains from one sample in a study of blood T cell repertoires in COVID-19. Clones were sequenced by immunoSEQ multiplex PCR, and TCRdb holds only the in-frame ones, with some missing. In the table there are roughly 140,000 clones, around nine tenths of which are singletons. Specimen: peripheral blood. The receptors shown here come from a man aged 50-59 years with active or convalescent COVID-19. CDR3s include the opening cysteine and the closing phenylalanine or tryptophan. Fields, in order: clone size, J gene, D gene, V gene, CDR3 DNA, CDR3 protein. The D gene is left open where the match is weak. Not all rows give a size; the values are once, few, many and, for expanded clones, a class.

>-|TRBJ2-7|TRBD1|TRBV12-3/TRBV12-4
TGTGCCAGCAGCACCGGGACAGTCTACGAGCAGTACTTC
CASSTGTVYEQYF
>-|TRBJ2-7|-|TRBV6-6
TGTGCCAGCAGTTATAGCAACTCCTACGAGCAGTACTTC
CASSYSNSYEQYF
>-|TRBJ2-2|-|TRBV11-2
TGTGCCAGCAGCTTAATTGCCGGGGCGAACACCGGGGAGCTGTTTTTT
CASSLIAGANTGELFF
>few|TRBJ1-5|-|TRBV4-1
TGCGCCAGCAGCCAAGGGGTTGGTAGGACACCACCGACCCGGCCCCAGCATTTT
CASSQGVGRTPPTRPQHF
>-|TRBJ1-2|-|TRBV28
TGTGCCAGCAGTCCCCACACAGGGCCGAACTATGGCTACACCTTC
CASSPHTGPNYGYTF
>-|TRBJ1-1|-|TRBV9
TGTGCCAGCAGCCCTCGATCAGGGGCGCGAACTGAAGCTTTCTTT
CASSPRSGARTEAFF
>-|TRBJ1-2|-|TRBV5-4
TGTGCCAGCAGCGATCCCCTCCCGGGTGGCTATGGCTACACCTTC
CASSDPLPGGYGYTF
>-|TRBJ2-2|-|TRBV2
TGTGCCAGCAGTGAATTCAGAAACACCGGGGAGCTGTTTTTT
CASSEFRNTGELFF
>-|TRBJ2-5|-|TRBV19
TGTGCCAGTAGTATAGGGACAGTAAAAGAGACCCAGTACTTC
CASSIGTVKETQYF
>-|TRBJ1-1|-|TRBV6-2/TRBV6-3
TGTGCCAGCAGTTACGGCTTTGAAGCTTTCTTT
CASSYGFEAFF
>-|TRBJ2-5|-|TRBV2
TGTGCCAGCAAGCAGGGGCCCGGGACCCAGTACTTC
CASKQGPGTQYF
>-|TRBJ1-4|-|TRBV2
TGTGCCAGCAGTACAGGATTTGAAAAACTGTTTTTT
CASSTGFEKLFF
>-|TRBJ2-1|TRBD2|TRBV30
TGTGCCTGGGACTCCGGGACTAGCGGGACGAAGTTCTTC
CAWDSGTSGTKFF
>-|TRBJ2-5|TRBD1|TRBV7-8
TGTGCCAGCAGCTTCAGTCCCGGGACAGGGGATCGCCAAGAGACCCAGTACTTC
CASSFSPGTGDRQETQYF
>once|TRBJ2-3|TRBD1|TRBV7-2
TGTGCCAGCAGCTTAGGGGACAGGGGATGGAGGACAGATACGCAGTATTTT
CASSLGDRGWRTDTQYF
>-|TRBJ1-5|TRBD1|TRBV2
TGTGCCAGCAGAAGAACAGGGGGCGGTCAGCCCCAGCATTTT
CASRRTGGGQPQHF
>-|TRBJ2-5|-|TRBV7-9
TGTGCCAGCAGCAACGGGGACTTCCAAGAGACCCAGTACTTC
CASSNGDFQETQYF
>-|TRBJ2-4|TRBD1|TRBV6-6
TGTGCCAGCAGTTCCGACAGGAGACAGGGTTCTGAGGACTTC
CASSSDRRQGSEDF
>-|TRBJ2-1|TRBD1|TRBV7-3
TGTGCCAGCAGCTTCCAGACAGGGACCTACAATGAGCAGTTCTTC
CASSFQTGTYNEQFF
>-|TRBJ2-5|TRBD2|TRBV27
TGTGCCAGCAGTTTACGTACTAGCGGGAGGGCCGGGCAAGAGACCCAGTACTTC
CASSLRTSGRAGQETQYF
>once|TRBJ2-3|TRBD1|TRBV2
TGTGCCAGCAGCTTGGGACAGAGCACAGATACGCAGTATTTT
CASSLGQSTDTQYF
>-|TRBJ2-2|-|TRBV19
TGTGCCAGTAGTATCAGCGAGAACACCGGGGAGCTGTTTTTT
CASSISENTGELFF
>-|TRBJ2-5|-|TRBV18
TGTGCCAGCTCACAAAACCAGGGGATGCAAGAGACCCAGTACTTC
CASSQNQGMQETQYF
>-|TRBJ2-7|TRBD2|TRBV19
TGTGCCAGTAGTATGGGACTAGCGGGGGAGCAGTACTTC
CASSMGLAGEQYF
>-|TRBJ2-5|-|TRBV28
TGTGCCAGCAGGGAGGGCCAGCTAGAGACCCAGTACTTC
CASREGQLETQYF
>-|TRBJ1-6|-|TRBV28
TGTGCCAGCAGTTTATCGTCTGGGCTATCTCCCTATAATTCACCCCTCCACTTT
CASSLSSGLSPYNSPLHF
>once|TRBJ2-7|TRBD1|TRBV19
TGTGCCAGTAGTTTGACAGGGTCTAGCAACGAGCAGTACTTC
CASSLTGSSNEQYF
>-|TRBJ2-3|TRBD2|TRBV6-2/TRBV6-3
TGTGCCAGCAGTTACTCCGCGGGGGCAGATACGCAGTATTTT
CASSYSAGADTQYF